The next 14 T cell receptor beta chains were all read from a single sample in a study of CD8+ T cells in alopecia areata. After isolation, RNA underwent reverse transcription to generate cDNA as the sequencing template. Sequenced by immunoSEQ multiplex PCR; TCRdb stores in-frame clones only, minus some. The sample holds roughly 120,000 clones; less than 45% are singletons and the top ten take 3% to 3.5%. The sequencing sample was made of CD4+ T cells sorted from blood. The receptors originated from a human donor with alopecia areata.

The rearrangement uses TRBV29-1 and TRBJ2-7, with D perhaps being TRBD1 or TRBD2 (5 bases each). Deletions cut 4 bases from V and 5 bases from J, with 9 bases between. The CDR3 extends over 11 amino acids. Germline values: CDR1 SQVTM, CDR2 ANQGSEA. In nucleotides, the CDR3 is TGCAGCGTTGCTGAGGGGAACGAGCAGTACTTC. This codes for CSVAEGNEQYF.

J is TRBJ2-3 and V is TRBV29-1, with D possibly TRBD1 on 6 matching bases. The CDR3 contains 14 residues. Trimming removed 1 base at V and 4 bases at J, with 12 bases between. Germline V gene lookup returns CDR1 SQVTM and CDR2 ANQGSEA. DNA for the CDR3: TGCAGCGTTGAAGGGACAGTGAACCCAGATACGCAGTATTTT. Its translation: CSVEGTVNPDTQYF.

This clone was counted a few times. The chain employs TRBV7-2 and TRBJ2-5; D is possibly TRBD1 (6 bases). The length of the CDR3 is 14 residues. Per the germline V gene, CDR1 is SGHTA and CDR2 is FQGNSA. The germline V and J ends were trimmed by 7 bases and 1 base, with 13 bases remaining between them. CDR3 amino acids: CASTMDSFQETQYF. CDR3 nucleotide sequence: TGTGCCAGCACCATGGACAGCTTCCAAGAGACCCAGTACTTC. Drawing the rest from reference TRBV7-2 and TRBJ2-5, the complete variable domain is GAGVSQSPSNKVTEKGKDVELRCDPISGHTALYWYRQSLGQGLEFLIYFQGNSAPDKSGLPSDRFSAERTGGSVSTLTIQRTQQEDSAVYLCASTMDSFQETQYFGPGTRLLVL.

This clone was counted between two and nine times. CDR3 residues: CSVEGTGGEAFF. CDR3 bases: TGCAGCGTTGAAGGGACAGGGGGCGAAGCTTTCTTT. This chain links TRBV29-1 with TRBJ1-1; 11 bases are a match to TRBD1. The J segment lost 8 bases and the V segment lost 1 base, leaving 0 bases of the junction unmatched. This CDR3 comprises 12 residues. CDR1 and CDR2 from the germline V gene are SQVTM and ANQGSEA.

The DNA of the CDR3 is TGTGCCAGCAGCTCCTCATCAGGGGGAAGGTACGAGCAGTACTTC. Its protein product is CASSSSSGGRYEQYF. The genes are TRBV7-3 and TRBJ2-7; 7 nucleotides align to TRBD1. V lost 4 bases to trimming and J lost 4 bases; unmatched junction nucleotides: 10. From germline, CDR1 is SGHTA and CDR2 FQGTGA. The CDR3 totals 15 residues.

V and J are TRBV28 and TRBJ2-1, with 10 bases lining up with TRBD2. The germline V gene encodes CDR1 MDHEN and CDR2 SYDVKM. V dropped 4 bases and J dropped 3; count of bases not matched to a gene: 12. The length of the CDR3 is 18 residues. CDR3 region: CASSSRGLATRYYNEQFF. CDR3 in DNA: TGTGCCAGCAGTTCGCGGGGACTAGCGACCCGTTACTACAATGAGCAGTTCTTC.

This chain links TRBV30 with TRBJ2-6, with 10 bases aligning to TRBD1. The germline V gene has CDR1 GTSNPN and CDR2 SVGIG (reference sequence). The CDR3 extends over 20 amino acids. Germline trimming cut 1 base from V and 0 bases from J; bases unmatched to any gene: 12. The CDR3 DNA reads as TGTGCCTGGAGTGGATTCGGAAGGACAGGGGGGGGCTCTGGGGCCAACGTCCTGACTTTC. Amino acids: CAWSGFGRTGGGSGANVLTF.

In this sample, this clone turned up a few times. This chain uses TRBV7-2 with TRBJ2-5; D unresolved. V was pared by 0 bases and J by 5 bases, with 13 bases between. Germline-derived CDR1 and CDR2 are SGHTA and FQGNSA. This CDR3 is 15 amino acids long. The CDR3 nucleotides read TGTGCCAGCAGCTTAGCGGCAAGGGTTGAGGAGACCCAGTACTTC. This gives the protein CASSLAARVEETQYF.

The sample holds a few counts of this clone. The chain uses TRBV7-3 and TRBJ2-2, with D possibly being TRBD1 (6 bases). V was clipped by 5 bases and J by 2 bases, with 9 bases between them. CDR3 length: 14 residues. Germline V gene data show CDR1 as SGHTA and CDR2 as FQGTGA. The CDR3 sequence is CASSRDINTGELFF. CDR3 nucleotide sequence: TGTGCCAGCAGCCGGGACATTAACACCGGGGAGCTGTTTTTT.

This clone has more than one count but fewer than ten. This rearrangement joins TRBV28 to TRBJ2-5; TRBD1 matches at 8 bases. Per germline, CDR1 MDHEN and CDR2 SYDVKM. V shed 5 bases and J 5 bases; nucleotides not matched to a gene: 13. This CDR3 region has 16 residues. DNA of the CDR3: TGTGCCAGCAGTATTTCCCACAGGGGGGCGGACGAGACCCAGTACTTC. Its protein product is CASSISHRGADETQYF. The full variable domain, in which reference TRBV28 and TRBJ2-5 provide the parts outside the CDR3, is DVKVTQSSRYLVKRTGEKVFLECVQDMDHENMFWYRQDPGLGLRLIYFSYDVKMKEKGDIPEGYSVSREKKERFSLILESASTNQTSMYLCASSISHRGADETQYFGPGTRLLVL.

Only a few counts were recorded for this clone. The chain couples TRBV10-3 to TRBJ2-7, with 13 bases lining up with TRBD2. Trimming cost V 0 bases and J 1 base; bases outside gene matches: 6. The CDR3 length is 18 residues. The V gene's germline CDR1 is ENHRY and CDR2 SYGVKD. In DNA form, the CDR3 reads TGTGCCATCAGTGAGTCACGGACTAGCGGGGGCGCATCCTACGAGCAGTACTTC. Amino acids: CAISESRTSGGASYEQYF.

This clone was picked up a small number of times. The chain carries TRBV28 and TRBJ2-7; either TRBD1 or TRBD2 may fit D (5 bases each). CDR1 MDHEN and CDR2 SYDVKM come from the germline V gene. The length of the CDR3 is 19 residues. Trimming shortened V by 7 bases and J by 3 bases, and 31 bases separated the two germline ends. CDR3 sequence: CASNRRLYGTSSPRYEQYF. For the CDR3, the DNA is TGTGCCAGCAATCGACGGCTGTACGGGACCTCTTCCCCGCGCTACGAGCAGTACTTC.

The gene calls are TRBV27 and TRBJ2-7; perhaps D is TRBD1 or TRBD2 (5 bases each). V lost 2 bases and J lost 0, with 8 bases in between. The CDR3 extends over 14 amino acids. Germline values: CDR1 MNHEY, CDR2 SMNVEV (reference sequence). CDR3 DNA sequence: TGTGCCAGCAGTTTACACGGGGCCTCCTACGAGCAGTACTTC. Its protein product is CASSLHGASYEQYF.

This clone appeared a few times. The V gene is TRBV5-1, the J gene TRBJ1-5, with 7 bases aligning to TRBD1. Germline loops: CDR1 SGHRS, CDR2 YFSETQ. The CDR3 covers 15 residues. With V trimmed by 0 bases and J by 5 bases, 5 bases remained unmatched. CDR3 sequence: CASSLDGQVHQPQHF. In DNA form, the CDR3 reads TGCGCCAGCAGCTTGGATGGACAGGTCCATCAGCCCCAGCATTTT.